The sample holds a few counts of the clone carrying this T cell receptor (beta chain). Its antigen is as yet unknown. One entry per CDR3 protein results from TCRdb running MiXCR on the RT-PCR reads. The data show hundreds of thousands of distinct CDR3 sequences, around 13% seen once. The CDR3 covers 15 residues. The V gene's germline CDR1 is MDHEN and CDR2 SYDVKM. V shed 6 bases, J shed 1 base, and the junction held 8 bases outside the gene matches. This entry belongs to a study of response to subunit inactivated influenza vaccine. Study findings and constraints: The authors offered the suggestion that each seasonal influenza vaccination recruits few new T cells.

The chain carries TRBV28 and TRBJ2-7; the match to TRBD2 covers 8 bases. This clonotype was sampled from a man between 45 and 60 years old who received an inactivated influenza vaccine. Sequenced here: PBMCs from blood, sampled less than 15 days before vaccination. In DNA form, the CDR3 reads TGTGCCAGCAGGACGCGGGAGGTCGTTTCCTACGAGCAGTACTTC. Encoded protein: CASRTREVVSYEQYF.